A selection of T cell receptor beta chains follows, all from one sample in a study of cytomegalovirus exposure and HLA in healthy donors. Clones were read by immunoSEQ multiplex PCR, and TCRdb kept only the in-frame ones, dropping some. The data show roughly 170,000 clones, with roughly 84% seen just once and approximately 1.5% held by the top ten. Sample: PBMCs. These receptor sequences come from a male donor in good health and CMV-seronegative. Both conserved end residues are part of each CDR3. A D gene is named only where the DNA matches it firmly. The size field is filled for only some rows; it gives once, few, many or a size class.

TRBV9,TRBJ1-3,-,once,TGTGCCAGCAGCCGGGAGTACTCTGGAAACACCATATATTTT,CASSREYSGNTIYF
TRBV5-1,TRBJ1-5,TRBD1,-,TGCGCCAGCAGCTCGGGACAGAATCAGCCCCAGCATTTT,CASSSGQNQPQHF
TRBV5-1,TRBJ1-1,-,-,TGCGCCAGCAGCTCGTCGGCGGGTTCGAACACTGAAGCTTTCTTT,CASSSSAGSNTEAFF
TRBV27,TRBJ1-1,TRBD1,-,TGTGCCAGCAGTTTACAGGGGGCAGGCACTGAAGCTTTCTTT,CASSLQGAGTEAFF
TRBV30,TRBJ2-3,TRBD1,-,TGTGCCTGGAGAGCCCCCGGGACAGGGCCCGAGTATTTT,CAWRAPGTGPEYF
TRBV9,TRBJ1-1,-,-,TGTGCCAGCAGCAACCGGGACACTGAAGCTTTCTTT,CASSNRDTEAFF
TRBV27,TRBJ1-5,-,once,TGTGCCAGCAGTCACTCCGGAGACAATCAGCCCCAGCATTTT,CASSHSGDNQPQHF
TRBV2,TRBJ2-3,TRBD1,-,TGTGCCAGCAGGGTACAAAGGACAGGGGGCGGGACAGATACGCAGTATTTT,CASRVQRTGGGTDTQYF
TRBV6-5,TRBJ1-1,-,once,TGTGCCAGCAGCCCATTATTCAGGGTCAACACTGAAGCTTTCTTT,CASSPLFRVNTEAFF
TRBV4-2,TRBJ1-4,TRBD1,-,TGTGCCAGCAGACCAGGGGGCGGTGGGACTAATGAAAAACTGCTTTTT,CASRPGGGGTNEKLLF
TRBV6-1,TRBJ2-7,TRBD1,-,TGTGCCAGCCTCCGGGACAGGCCCTACGAGCAGTACTTC,CASLRDRPYEQYF
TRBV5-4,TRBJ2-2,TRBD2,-,TGTGCCAGCAGCCAAGACGGCGGGAGTGGGACCGGGGAGCTGTTTTTT,CASSQDGGSGTGELFF
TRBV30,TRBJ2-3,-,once,TGTGCCTGGGCACGAGGGGATACGCAGTATTTT,CAWARGDTQYF
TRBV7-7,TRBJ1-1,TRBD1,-,TGTGCCAGCAGCCCCGCAGGGGGCAAGGTTACTGAAGCTTTCTTT,CASSPAGGKVTEAFF
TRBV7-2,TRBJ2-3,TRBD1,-,TGTGCCAGCAGTCGACACAGACAGACAGGGTTGTTGACAGATACGCAGTATTTT,CASSRHRQTGLLTDTQYF
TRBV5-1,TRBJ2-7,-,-,TGCGCCAGCAGCTTGCCCCATAAAGGAGGTCCCTACGAGCAGTACTTC,CASSLPHKGGPYEQYF
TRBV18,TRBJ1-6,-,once,TGTGCCAGCTCACCCACCGCGATCTCCTATAATTCACCCCTCCACTTT,CASSPTAISYNSPLHF
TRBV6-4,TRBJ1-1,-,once,TGTGCCAGCAGTGACCCTTCACCGATCAGGGACACTGAAGCTTTCTTT,CASSDPSPIRDTEAFF
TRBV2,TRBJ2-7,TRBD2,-,TGTGCCGCGGGAGGGGGGGTGTACTACGAGCAGTACTTC,CAAGGGVYYEQYF
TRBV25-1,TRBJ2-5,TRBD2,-,TGTGCCAGCGGCACGGGGGGTCGGGGGACCCAGTACTTC,CASGTGGRGTQYF
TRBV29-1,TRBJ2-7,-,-,TGCAGCGTTGTCAGAAGGGCGGGCTACGAGCAGTACTTC,CSVVRRAGYEQYF
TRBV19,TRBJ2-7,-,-,TGTGCCAGTAGTATAGCCCGGACATCGGTCGAGCAGTACTTC,CASSIARTSVEQYF
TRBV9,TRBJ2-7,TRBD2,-,TGTGCCAGCAGCGGGGGGACTAGCCCCTACGAGCAGTACTTC,CASSGGTSPYEQYF
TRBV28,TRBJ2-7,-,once,TGTGCCAGCAGTTTATATGGGGGCTTCTACGAGCAGTACTTC,CASSLYGGFYEQYF
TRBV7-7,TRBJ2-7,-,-,TGTGCCAGCAGCTTAGCGTCTCGGACAGAGTCCTACGAGCAGTACTTC,CASSLASRTESYEQYF
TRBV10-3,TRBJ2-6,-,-,TGTGCCATCAGCAGGGGGACTTCCCCAAGCTCTGGGGCCAACGTCCTGACTTTC,CAISRGTSPSSGANVLTF
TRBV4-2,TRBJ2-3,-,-,TGTGCCAGCAGCCAAGTTTTTGGAGCGGGTAGCACAGATACGCAGTATTTT,CASSQVFGAGSTDTQYF
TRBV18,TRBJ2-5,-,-,TGTGCCAGCTCACTACAGACCCAAGAGACCCAGTACTTC,CASSLQTQETQYF
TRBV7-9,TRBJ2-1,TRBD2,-,TGTGCCAGCAGCGTTAGCGGGAGGGACAATGAGCAGTTCTTC,CASSVSGRDNEQFF
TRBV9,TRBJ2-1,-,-,TGTGCCAGCAGCGTAGGCCGGGGTGAGCAGTTCTTC,CASSVGRGEQFF
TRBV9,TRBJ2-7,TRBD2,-,TGTGCCAGCAGCCCGGTTCAGGCTAGCGGATATTACGAGCAGTACTTC,CASSPVQASGYYEQYF
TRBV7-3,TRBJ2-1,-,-,TGTGCCAGCAGCTTAGAGCTAGCTCGGTACAATGAGCAGTTCTTC,CASSLELARYNEQFF
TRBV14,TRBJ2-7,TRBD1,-,TGTGCCAGCAGCCAAACCGGGACAGGGGGCGAGCAGTACTTC,CASSQTGTGGEQYF
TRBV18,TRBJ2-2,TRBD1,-,TGTGCCAGCTCACCGACGAAACAGGGGGCCGGGGAGCTGTTTTTT,CASSPTKQGAGELFF
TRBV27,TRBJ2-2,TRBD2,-,TGTGCCTCCAGACTAGCGGGAGGAGGGAACACCGGGGAGCTGTTTTTT,CASRLAGGGNTGELFF
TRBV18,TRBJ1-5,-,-,TGTGCCAGCTCAGGGGCCCCTGCAAATCAGCCCCAGCATTTT,CASSGAPANQPQHF
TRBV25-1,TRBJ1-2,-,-,TGTGCCAGCAGTTTAGGGGGTTTTGTAATTGGTTATGGCTACACCTTC,CASSLGGFVIGYGYTF
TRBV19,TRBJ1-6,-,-,TGTGCCAGTAGTCCCACAGGGAGAGTTAATTCACCCCTCCACTTT,CASSPTGRVNSPLHF
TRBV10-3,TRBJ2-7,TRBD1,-,TGTGCCATCAGTGGGACAGGGGGCAGCTCCTACGAGCAGTACTTC,CAISGTGGSSYEQYF
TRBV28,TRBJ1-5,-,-,TGTGCCAGCAGTTCACGGGGGTATCAGCCCCAGCATTTT,CASSSRGYQPQHF
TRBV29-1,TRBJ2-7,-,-,TGCAGCGTTGGGTACATCTACGAGCAGTACTTC,CSVGYIYEQYF
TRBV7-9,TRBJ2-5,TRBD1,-,TGTGCCAGCAGCTCGGGACAGCTCTCGGCGGAGACCCAGTACTTC,CASSSGQLSAETQYF
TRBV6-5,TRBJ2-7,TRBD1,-,TGTGCCAGCAGTATGAGCGACAGGGGGAGATGGGAGCAGTACTTC,CASSMSDRGRWEQYF
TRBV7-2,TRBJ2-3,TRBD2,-,TGTGCCAGCAGCGGGGGACTAGCGGGCCGCACAGATACGCAGTATTTT,CASSGGLAGRTDTQYF
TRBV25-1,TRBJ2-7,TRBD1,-,TGTGCCAGCAGTGCCCCCGGACAGGGGGGCGAGCAGTACTTC,CASSAPGQGGEQYF
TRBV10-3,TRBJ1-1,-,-,TGTGCCATCAGTTTACAGGGCGGTCAAGGGGCTTTCTTT,CAISLQGGQGAFF
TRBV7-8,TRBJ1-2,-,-,TGTGCCAGCAGCTTATCCGCGGGCAATTTTAACTATGGCTACACCTTC,CASSLSAGNFNYGYTF
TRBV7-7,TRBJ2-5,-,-,TGTGCCAGCAGCTTAGAGGGACACAATCAAGAGACCCAGTACTTC,CASSLEGHNQETQYF
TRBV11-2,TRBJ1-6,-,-,TGTGCCAGCAGCTTAAACGGGAATTCACCCCTCCACTTT,CASSLNGNSPLHF
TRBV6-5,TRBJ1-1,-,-,TGTGCCAGCAGTTACTCACCAACAGCCAACACTGAAGCTTTCTTT,CASSYSPTANTEAFF
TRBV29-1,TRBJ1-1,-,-,TGCAGCGTTTCCCTCCAGGGTAACACTGAAGCTTTCTTT,CSVSLQGNTEAFF
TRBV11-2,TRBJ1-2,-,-,TGTGCCAGCAGCTTAACTTCCAGGGCTCGCTATGGCTACACCTTC,CASSLTSRARYGYTF
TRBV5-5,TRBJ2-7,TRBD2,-,TGTGCCAGCAGCCCTGGGCTAGCGGGGAAATTGGGCGAGCAGTACTTC,CASSPGLAGKLGEQYF
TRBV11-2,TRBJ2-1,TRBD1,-,TGTGCCAGCAGCTTCGGGACAGGGGAAAATGAGCAGTTCTTC,CASSFGTGENEQFF